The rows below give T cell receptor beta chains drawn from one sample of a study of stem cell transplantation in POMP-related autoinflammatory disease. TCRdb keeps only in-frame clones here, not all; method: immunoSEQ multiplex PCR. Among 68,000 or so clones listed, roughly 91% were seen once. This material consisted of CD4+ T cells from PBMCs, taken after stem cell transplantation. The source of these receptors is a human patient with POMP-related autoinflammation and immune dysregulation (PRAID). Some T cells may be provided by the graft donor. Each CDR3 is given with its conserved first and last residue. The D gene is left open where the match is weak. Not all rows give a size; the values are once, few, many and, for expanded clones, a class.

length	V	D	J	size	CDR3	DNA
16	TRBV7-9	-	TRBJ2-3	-	CASSLSLQGGTDTQYF	TGTGCCAGCAGCTTATCCCTACAGGGTGGCACAGATACGCAGTATTTT
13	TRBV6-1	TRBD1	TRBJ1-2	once	CASSRDRDYGYTF	TGTGCCAGCAGTCGGGACAGAGACTATGGCTACACCTTC
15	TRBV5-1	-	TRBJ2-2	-	CASSTAGPNTGELFF	TGCGCCAGCAGCACAGCAGGTCCGAACACCGGGGAGCTGTTTTTT
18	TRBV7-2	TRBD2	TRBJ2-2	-	CASSLVGPAGGITGELFF	TGTGCCAGCAGCTTAGTCGGTCCAGCGGGGGGGATAACCGGGGAGCTGTTTTTT
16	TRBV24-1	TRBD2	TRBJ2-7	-	CATSDASGTSSYEQYF	TGTGCCACCAGTGATGCATCCGGGACTAGTTCATACGAGCAGTACTTC
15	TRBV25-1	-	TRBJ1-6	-	CASSNRGSYNSPLHF	TGTGCCAGCAGTAATAGGGGCTCCTATAATTCACCCCTCCACTTT
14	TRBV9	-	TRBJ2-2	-	CASSATGEAGELFF	TGTGCCAGCAGCGCAACAGGGGAGGCCGGGGAGCTGTTTTTT
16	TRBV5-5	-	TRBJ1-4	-	CASSLVGGESGEKLFF	TGTGCCAGCAGCTTGGTGGGAGGGGAATCGGGTGAAAAACTGTTTTTT
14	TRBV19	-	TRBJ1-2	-	CASSIASGQRGYTF	TGTGCCAGTAGTATAGCTTCGGGACAACGTGGCTACACCTTC
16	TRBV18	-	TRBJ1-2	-	CASSPGLGGIYYGYTF	TGTGCCAGCTCACCAGGGTTGGGAGGGATCTACTATGGCTACACCTTC
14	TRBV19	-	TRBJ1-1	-	CATRSAPRNTEAFF	TGTGCCACCCGTTCGGCCCCTCGAAACACTGAAGCTTTCTTT
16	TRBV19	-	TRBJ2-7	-	CASSNPRGRNSYEQYF	TGTGCCAGTAGTAACCCCAGGGGGAGGAACTCCTACGAGCAGTACTTC
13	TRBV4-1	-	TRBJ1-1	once	CASSGRENTEAFF	TGCGCCAGCAGCGGTCGAGAGAACACTGAAGCTTTCTTT
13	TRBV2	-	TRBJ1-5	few	CASSVGPGRPQHF	TGTGCCAGCAGTGTAGGTCCCGGTCGGCCCCAGCATTTT
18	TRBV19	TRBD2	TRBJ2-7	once	CASSTGPGFLAGMLEQYF	TGTGCCAGTAGTACCGGCCCTGGGTTTCTAGCGGGTATGTTGGAGCAGTACTTC
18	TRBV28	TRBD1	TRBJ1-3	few	CASRTGRTPSYSGNTIYF	TGTGCCAGCAGGACAGGGCGAACCCCATCTTACTCTGGAAACACCATATATTTT
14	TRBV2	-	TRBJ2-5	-	CASSEFVEEETQYF	TGTGCCAGCAGTGAATTTGTGGAGGAAGAGACCCAGTACTTC
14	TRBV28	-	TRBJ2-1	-	CASRGPRAKREQFF	TGTGCCAGCAGGGGCCCGAGGGCCAAACGTGAGCAGTTCTTC
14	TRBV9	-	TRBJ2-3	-	CASSVTDKADTQYF	TGTGCCAGCAGCGTGACGGATAAGGCAGATACGCAGTATTTT
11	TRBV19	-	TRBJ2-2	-	CASIDTGELFF	TGTGCCAGTATTGACACCGGGGAGCTGTTTTTT
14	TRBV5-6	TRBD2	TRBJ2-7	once	CASSTSGSHYEQYF	TGTGCCAGCAGCACTAGCGGGAGCCACTACGAGCAGTACTTC
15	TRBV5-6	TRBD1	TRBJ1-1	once	CASSHDTGVYTEAFF	TGTGCCAGCAGCCACGATACAGGGGTGTACACTGAAGCTTTCTTT
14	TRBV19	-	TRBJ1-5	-	CASRKTHSNQPQHF	TGTGCCAGTAGAAAGACCCATAGCAATCAGCCCCAGCATTTT
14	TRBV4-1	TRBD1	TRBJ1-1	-	CASSHRTGRTEAFF	TGCGCCAGCAGCCATAGGACAGGGCGCACTGAAGCTTTCTTT
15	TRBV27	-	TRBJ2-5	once	CASSLEGGIGRTQYF	TGTGCCAGCAGTTTAGAGGGGGGCATCGGTCGGACCCAGTACTTC
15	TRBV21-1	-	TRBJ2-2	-	CASSKGATNTGELFF	TGTGCCAGCAGCAAAGGGGCAACGAACACCGGGGAGCTGTTTTTT
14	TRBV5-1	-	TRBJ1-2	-	CASSFSRATYGYTF	TGCGCCAGCAGCTTCTCCAGGGCAACCTATGGCTACACCTTC
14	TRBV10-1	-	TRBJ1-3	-	CASSRGLSGNTIYF	TGCGCCAGCAGCCGAGGGCTCTCTGGAAACACCATATATTTT
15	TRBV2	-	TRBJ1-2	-	CASSEGLESRYGYTF	TGTGCCAGCAGTGAAGGGCTGGAGAGCCGCTATGGCTACACCTTC
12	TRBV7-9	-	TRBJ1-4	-	CASSSELEKLFF	TGTGCCAGCAGCTCGGAACTTGAAAAACTGTTTTTT
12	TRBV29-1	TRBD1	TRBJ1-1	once	CSVGQGVTEAFF	TGCAGCGTTGGTCAGGGGGTCACTGAAGCTTTCTTT
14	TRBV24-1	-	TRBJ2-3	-	CATRLSGSTDTQYF	TGTGCCACCCGATTATCGGGGAGCACAGATACGCAGTATTTT
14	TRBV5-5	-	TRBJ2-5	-	CASSLVGARETQYF	TGTGCCAGCAGCTTGGTTGGGGCGAGGGAGACCCAGTACTTC
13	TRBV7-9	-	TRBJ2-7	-	CASEDSSSYEQYF	TGTGCCAGTGAAGACTCGAGCTCCTACGAGCAGTACTTC
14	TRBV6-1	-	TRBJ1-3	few	CASSLSGGVNTIYF	TGTGCCAGCAGTCTCTCGGGGGGTGTAAACACCATATATTTT
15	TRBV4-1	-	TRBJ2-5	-	CASSLFVGLQETQYF	TGCGCCAGCAGCCTTTTTGTTGGACTCCAAGAGACCCAGTACTTC
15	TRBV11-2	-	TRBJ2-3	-	CASSFRQPYTDTQYF	TGTGCCAGCAGCTTTAGACAGCCCTACACAGATACGCAGTATTTT
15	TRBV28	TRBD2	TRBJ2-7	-	CASRTLAGGSYEQYF	TGTGCCAGCAGGACCCTAGCGGGAGGGTCCTACGAGCAGTACTTC
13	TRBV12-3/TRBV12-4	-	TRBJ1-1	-	CATPSVGNTEAFF	TGTGCCACCCCCAGCGTTGGGAACACTGAAGCTTTCTTT
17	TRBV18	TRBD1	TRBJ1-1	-	CASSQMTGVEGNTEAFF	TGTGCCAGCTCACAAATGACAGGGGTTGAGGGGAACACTGAAGCTTTCTTT
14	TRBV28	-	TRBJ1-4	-	CASSLVQGGEKLFF	TGTGCCAGCAGTTTGGTCCAGGGTGGCGAAAAACTGTTTTTT
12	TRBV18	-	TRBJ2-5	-	CASSPGRETQYF	TGTGCCAGCTCCCCCGGACGGGAGACCCAGTACTTC
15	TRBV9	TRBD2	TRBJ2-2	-	CASSASGRLAGELFF	TGTGCCAGCAGCGCGAGCGGGAGACTAGCCGGGGAGCTGTTTTTT
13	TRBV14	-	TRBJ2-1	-	CASSPGLYNEQFF	TGTGCCAGCAGCCCGGGGCTTTACAATGAGCAGTTCTTC
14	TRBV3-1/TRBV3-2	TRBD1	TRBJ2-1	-	CASSLGTGKNEQFF	TGTGCCAGCAGCCTGGGGACAGGGAAAAATGAGCAGTTCTTC
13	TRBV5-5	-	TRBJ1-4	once	CASSLAPQEKLFF	TGTGCCAGCAGCTTGGCGCCTCAGGAAAAACTGTTTTTT
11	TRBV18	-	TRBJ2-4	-	CASSFKNIQYF	TGTGCCAGCTCATTCAAAAACATTCAGTACTTC
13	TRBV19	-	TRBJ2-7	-	CASSIGRGDEQYF	TGTGCCAGTAGTATAGGCCGGGGCGACGAGCAGTACTTC
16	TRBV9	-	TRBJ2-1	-	CASSVTPDASYNEQFF	TGTGCCAGCAGCGTGACACCTGACGCCTCCTACAATGAGCAGTTCTTC
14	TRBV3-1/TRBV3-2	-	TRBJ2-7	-	CASSPRPLSYEQYF	TGTGCCAGCAGCCCCAGACCCCTATCCTACGAGCAGTACTTC
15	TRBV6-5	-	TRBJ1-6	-	CASSYDGGPGSPLHF	TGTGCCAGCAGTTACGACGGGGGGCCTGGGTCACCCCTCCACTTT
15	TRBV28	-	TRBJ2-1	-	CASSHEPGRMNEQFF	TGTGCCAGCAGTCACGAACCAGGACGGATGAATGAGCAGTTCTTC
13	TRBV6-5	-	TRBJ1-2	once	CASSLTGRYGYTF	TGTGCCAGCAGCCTCACCGGGCGATATGGCTACACCTTC
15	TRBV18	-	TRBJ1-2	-	CASSPNSQGSNGYTF	TGTGCCAGCTCACCAAACTCCCAGGGGTCGAATGGCTACACCTTC
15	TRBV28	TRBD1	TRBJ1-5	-	CASSLGTVSNQPQHF	TGTGCCAGCAGTTTAGGGACAGTCAGCAATCAGCCCCAGCATTTT
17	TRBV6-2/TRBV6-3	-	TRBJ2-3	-	CASSSSGDGGSTDTQYF	TGTGCCAGCAGCTCCTCGGGGGACGGGGGTAGCACAGATACGCAGTATTTT
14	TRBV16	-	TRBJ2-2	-	CASSQTGNTGELFF	TGTGCCAGCAGCCAGACAGGGAACACCGGGGAGCTGTTTTTT
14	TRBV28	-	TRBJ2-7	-	CASSGPAAAYEQYF	TGTGCCAGCAGTGGCCCCGCCGCGGCCTACGAGCAGTACTTC
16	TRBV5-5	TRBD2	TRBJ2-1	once	CASSDLAGPSYNEQFF	TGTGCCAGCAGCGATTTAGCGGGTCCCTCCTACAATGAGCAGTTCTTC
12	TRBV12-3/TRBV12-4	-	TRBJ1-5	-	CASSLWGQPQHF	TGTGCCAGCAGTTTATGGGGTCAGCCCCAGCATTTT